The T cell receptor beta chain described here comes from a study of cytomegalovirus exposure and HLA in healthy donors. Overall study: The study's early data release held roughly 91 million unique TCRs from HLA-typed donors. The study, taken as a whole, reports: Among immune exposure information, only CMV serostatus was available.

Trimming took off 3 bases at V and 1 base at J, with 6 bases between the two ends. CDR1 and CDR2 from the germline V gene are LNHDA and SQIVND (reference sequence). This CDR3 spans 13 amino acids. Remarks on this clone: Its specificity is not known.

PCR used 60 Vbeta primers and 13 Jbeta primers. Using immunoSEQ multiplex PCR, the repertoire was profiled, and TCRdb retains in-frame clones only, with some absent. The profile shows 80,000 or so clones, approximately 61% of them singletons. Sequenced: PBMCs. V is TRBV19 and J is TRBJ2-5; a weak D match, TRBD2 (6 bases). The TCR was taken from a woman aged 50 to 60 in good health and CMV-seropositive. CDR3 nucleotide sequence: TGTGCCAGTAGTATGGGGGGCCAAGAGACCCAGTACTTC. Amino acids: CASSMGGQETQYF. Filled out from reference TRBV19 and TRBJ2-5, the complete variable domain reads DGGITQSPKYLFRKEGQNVTLSCEQNLNHDAMYWYRQDPGQGLRLIYYSQIVNDFQKGDIAEGYSVSREKKESFPLTVTSAQKNPTAFYLCASSMGGQETQYFGPGTRLLVL.